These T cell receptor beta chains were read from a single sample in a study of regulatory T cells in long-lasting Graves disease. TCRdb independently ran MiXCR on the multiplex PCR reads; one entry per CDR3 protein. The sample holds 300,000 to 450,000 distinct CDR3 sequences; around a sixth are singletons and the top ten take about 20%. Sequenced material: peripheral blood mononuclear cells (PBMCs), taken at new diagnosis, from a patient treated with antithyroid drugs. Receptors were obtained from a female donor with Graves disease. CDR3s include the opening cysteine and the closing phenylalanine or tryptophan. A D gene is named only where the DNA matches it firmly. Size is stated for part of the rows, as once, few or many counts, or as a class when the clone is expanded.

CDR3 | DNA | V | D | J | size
CAWTDSYTGELFF | TGTGCCTGGACCGACAGTTACACCGGGGAGCTGTTTTTT | TRBV30 | . | TRBJ2-2 | many
CASSQGASLISGETQYF | TGCGCCAGCAGCCAAGGAGCTAGCTTAATTTCGGGAGAGACCCAGTACTTC | TRBV4-1 | . | TRBJ2-5 | .
CASRPAGSPYNEQFF | TGTGCCAGTAGGCCTGCAGGGAGCCCCTACAATGAGCAGTTCTTC | TRBV19 | . | TRBJ2-1 | few
CASTVGLADNEQFF | TGTGCCAGCACGGTGGGACTAGCTGACAATGAGCAGTTCTTC | TRBV2 | TRBD2 | TRBJ2-1 | many
CASSPRDSTSYEQYF | TGTGCCAGCTCACCACGGGACAGCACTTCCTACGAGCAGTACTTC | TRBV18 | TRBD1 | TRBJ2-7 | .
CASSIIQGGTGTQYF | TGTGCCAGCAGCATTATCCAGGGTGGCACAGGTACGCAGTATTTT | TRBV11-2 | . | TRBJ2-3 | .
CASSQRTDEETQFF | TGTGCCAGCAGTCAACGGACGGATGAAGAGACCCAGTTCTTC | TRBV28 | . | TRBJ2-1 | .
CASSVQGISNQPQHF | TGTGCCAGCAGTGTACAGGGGATTAGCAATCAGCCCCAGCATTTT | TRBV6-1 | TRBD1 | TRBJ1-5 | .
CASSTSSHEKLFF | TGTGCCAGCTCAACGAGCTCCCATGAAAAACTGTTTTTT | TRBV18 | . | TRBJ1-4 | few
CASSPTGQAKNEQFF | TGTGCCAGCAGCCCAACTGGTCAGGCAAAGAATGAGCAGTTCTTC | TRBV7-9 | . | TRBJ2-1 | many
CASSSAWVSGGIASGNTIYF | TGTGCCAGCAGCTCCGCCTGGGTTTCGGGTGGAATAGCCTCTGGAAACACCATATATTTT | TRBV5-6 | . | TRBJ1-3 | few
CASGGDRATYSGNTIYF | TGTGCCAGCGGGGGGGACAGGGCTACTTACTCTGGAAACACCATATATTTT | TRBV12-3/TRBV12-4 | TRBD1 | TRBJ1-3 | many
CASSDARVLDTQYF | TGTGCCAGCAGCGACGCGAGGGTGTTGGATACGCAGTATTTT | TRBV6-1 | . | TRBJ2-3 | many
CAAKDGTNTEAFF | TGTGCCGCAAAGGACGGGACGAACACTGAAGCTTTCTTT | TRBV30 | . | TRBJ1-1 | many
CASGRVATLPAAGYTF | TGCGCCAGCGGGAGGGTGGCGACCCTCCCGGCGGCCGGCTACACCTTC | TRBV5-1 | . | TRBJ1-2 | .
CASSYKRGGATEAFF | TGTGCCAGCAGTTACAAAAGGGGGGGGGCCACTGAAGCTTTCTTT | TRBV6-5 | . | TRBJ1-1 | many
CASGLVPSGQPQHF | TGTGCTAGTGGTTTGGTACCAAGCGGGCAGCCCCAGCATTTT | TRBV12-5 | . | TRBJ1-5 | few
CASKRGMDEQFF | TGTGCCAGCAAACGGGGGATGGATGAGCAGTTCTTC | TRBV27 | . | TRBJ2-1 | many
CASGSYRSGGTDTQYF | TGTGCCAGCGGCTCCTACAGGTCCGGGGGGACAGATACGCAGTATTTT | TRBV7-9 | TRBD2 | TRBJ2-3 | .
CASSELAGGDTQYF | TGCGCCAGCAGCGAACTAGCGGGGGGAGATACGCAGTATTTT | TRBV5-1 | TRBD2 | TRBJ2-3 | few
CASSNRGGSYNEQFF | TGTGCCAGCAGCAACAGGGGGGGCTCCTACAATGAGCAGTTCTTC | TRBV7-9 | . | TRBJ2-1 | .
CASSLDRATGELFF | TGTGCCAGCAGCTTGGACAGGGCCACCGGGGAGCTGTTTTTT | TRBV11-2 | TRBD1 | TRBJ2-2 | many
CASSLRGQGRNEQFF | TGTGCCAGCAGCTTAAGGGGGCAAGGTAGAAATGAGCAGTTCTTC | TRBV7-9 | TRBD1 | TRBJ2-1 | .
CSASETRGAYEQYF | TGCAGTGCTAGCGAAACTAGAGGGGCCTACGAGCAGTACTTC | TRBV20-1 | . | TRBJ2-7 | many
CSARVRKGPPVYGYTF | TGCAGTGCTAGAGTCCGCAAGGGGCCTCCGGTCTATGGCTACACCTTC | TRBV20-1 | . | TRBJ1-2 | many
CASSLNSGVAPYEQFF | TGTGCCAGCAGCTTGAACTCGGGAGTGGCCCCCTATGAGCAGTTCTTC | TRBV7-3 | . | TRBJ2-1 | many
CASSLRDRSRDEQYF | TGTGCCAGCAGCCTTCGAGACAGGTCTAGGGACGAGCAGTACTTC | TRBV7-3 | . | TRBJ2-7 | many
CASPLGSGYTF | TGTGCCAGCCCCCTCGGGAGCGGCTACACCTTC | TRBV7-2 | . | TRBJ1-2 | many